Each of the 27 T cell receptor beta chains below was sequenced from the same sample in a study of post-analysis software for immune sequencing data. Broader study findings: TRBV5-6, TRBV5-1 and TRBV20-1 were among roughly five TRBV segments more frequent in patients than controls.

The library was made from cDNA and included unique molecular identifiers. TCRdb re-analysed the PCR reads in MiXCR, keeping a single row per CDR3 protein. Of about 680,000 distinct CDR3 sequences listed, approximately 60% were seen once; the top ten hold roughly 10%. These receptors' antigens are unknown. Source material: blood. The receptors originated from a girl aged 2 to 9 with multiple sclerosis.

The rearrangement joins TRBV10-3 to TRBJ2-1; 8 bases are a match to TRBD2. Trimming took 2 bases from V and 3 from J; bases not matched to a gene: 6. The CDR3 is 16 amino acids. The germline V gene has CDR1 ENHRY and CDR2 SYGVKD. This chain's CDR3 is CAISESVTSDYNEQFF. CDR3 nucleotide sequence: TGTGCCATCAGTGAGAGCGTGACTAGCGACTACAATGAGCAGTTCTTC.

J is TRBJ2-1 and V is TRBV5-1, with D perhaps TRBD1 or TRBD2 (5 bases each). Trimming took off 5 bases at V and 3 bases at J, with 12 bases between the two ends. The CDR3 length is 14 residues. Germline V gene data show CDR1 as SGHRS and CDR2 as YFSETQ. CDR3 protein: CASRSPGRYNEQFF. CDR3 bases: TGCGCCAGCAGAAGTCCGGGACGCTACAATGAGCAGTTCTTC. Together with reference TRBV5-1 and TRBJ2-1, the CDR3 gives the full variable domain: KAGVTQTPRYLIKTRGQQVTLSCSPISGHRSVSWYQQTPGQGLQFLFEYFSETQRNKGNFPGRFSGRQFSNSRSEMNVSTLELGDSALYLCASRSPGRYNEQFFGPGTRLTVL.

The chain has TRBV20-1 and TRBJ2-7; TRBD1 aligns across 7 bases. V lost 8 bases and J lost 3; bases outside the gene matches: 10. CDR1 is DFQATT and CDR2 is SNEGSKA in the germline V gene (reference sequence). The CDR3 runs to 13 residues. The CDR3 loop is CSLQGQVVYEQYF. The CDR3 nucleotides read TGCAGTTTACAAGGACAGGTCGTCTACGAGCAGTACTTC.

This chain connects TRBV4-3 to TRBJ2-1; 8 nucleotides align to TRBD2. CDR1 is LGHNA, CDR2 YSLEER, per germline. The CDR3 contains 17 residues. Trimming removed 3 bases from V and 7 bases from J; junction bases left unmatched: 14. The CDR3 reads CASSHRGIGGARNEQFF. The CDR3 DNA reads TGCGCCAGCAGCCACCGAGGGATCGGGGGGGCAAGGAATGAGCAGTTCTTC.

This clonotype was detected a few times. The junction shows a germline mismatch at one end, possibly a read error. This sequence joins TRBV12-3 or TRBV12-4 and TRBJ1-6; TRBD1 agrees at 9 bases. The CDR3 length is 13 residues. The CDR3 spells CASTLTGGSPLHF. The CDR3 DNA follows: TGTGCCAGCACTTTAACAGGGGGCTCACCCCTCCACTTT.

The genes are TRBV4-2 and TRBJ2-1; weak D call: TRBD2 (5 bases). CDR1 is LGHNA, CDR2 YNFKEQ, per germline. The CDR3 totals 16 residues. The V gene lost 1 base and the J gene lost 4 bases, with 14 bases spanning the gap. This chain's CDR3 is CASSQAEARRYNEQFF. CDR3 bases: TGTGCCAGCAGCCAAGCGGAGGCTAGAAGATACAATGAGCAGTTCTTC.

About this clonotype: A read error may account for a junction end that differs from germline. The CDR3 region has the DNA TGCGCCGGCAGCTTGGGGGCGACTAGCGGCATATACGAGCAGTACTTC. Its translation is CAGSLGATSGIYEQYF. The chain joins TRBV5-1 to TRBJ2-7, with 9 bases that match TRBD2. There are 16 residues in the CDR3. Germline lookup yields CDR1 SGHRS and CDR2 YFSETQ.

This rearrangement joins TRBV4-1 to TRBJ2-3; no definite D call. V was trimmed by 1 base and J by 5 bases, leaving 13 bases between them. Germline CDR1 and CDR2: MGHRA and YSYEKL. The CDR3 covers 15 residues. Here the CDR3 reads CASSQVPQAGDTQYF. In DNA form, the CDR3 reads TGCGCCAGCAGCCAAGTCCCGCAAGCAGGAGATACGCAGTATTTT.

This clonotype occurred once. CDR3 DNA: TGTGCCAGCAGCTTGGTGTTCGAATATGGAGCTTTCTTT. Its translation is CASSLVFEYGAFF. The chain uses TRBV5-5 and TRBJ1-1; no definite D call. V was shortened by 0 bases and J by 10 bases, with 13 bases between the two germline ends. This CDR3 comprises 13 residues. Per germline, CDR1 SGHKS and CDR2 YYEKEE (reference sequence).

This clonotype has a single count. This chain uses TRBV29-1 with TRBJ1-1; TRBD1 might be the D (6 bases). The ends were cut back, 4 bases at V and 3 bases at J, with 9 bases in the middle. The CDR3 covers 12 residues. The germline V gene has CDR1 SQVTM and CDR2 ANQGSEA. Here the CDR3 reads CSVGQVHTEAFF. The DNA of the CDR3 is TGCAGCGTTGGACAGGTACACACTGAAGCTTTCTTT.

This chain joins TRBV20-1 and TRBJ2-5, with 9 bases matching TRBD2. CDR1 is DFQATT, CDR2 SNEGSKA, per germline (reference sequence). The V segment lost 5 bases and the J segment 6 bases; nucleotides outside the gene matches: 13. CDR3 size: 15 residues. This CDR3 reads CSAGLSGSLPKTQYF. CDR3 nucleotides: TGCAGTGCTGGACTTAGCGGGAGTCTCCCCAAGACCCAGTACTTC.

This chain uses TRBV29-1 with TRBJ2-7; 9 bases line up with TRBD2. The CDR3 sequence is 14 residues long. Germline CDR1 and CDR2: SQVTM and ANQGSEA. J gave up 6 bases and V 5 bases, and 11 bases lay outside the gene matches. This CDR3 is CSVSGGGRVSEQYF. CDR3 coding DNA: TGCAGCGTTTCGGGGGGCGGGAGGGTGAGCGAGCAGTACTTC.

This clonotype was seen more than once but under ten times. The chain carries TRBV12-3 or TRBV12-4 and TRBJ2-7; 9 bases match TRBD1. Germline trimming cut 5 bases from V and 1 base from J; bases unmatched to any gene: 6. The length of the CDR3 is 15 residues. Here the CDR3 DNA reads TGTGCCAGCAGTCCGGGGACAGGGAGATCCTACGAGCAGTACTTC. Residues: CASSPGTGRSYEQYF.

The chain employs TRBV6-2 or TRBV6-3 and TRBJ1-1, with 7 bases fitting TRBD1. J was trimmed by 0 bases and V by 6 bases; bases with no gene match: 10. This CDR3 has 16 amino acids. Germline values: CDR1 MNHEY, CDR2 SVGEGT. The CDR3, as DNA: TGTGCCAGCAGGGTCCTGCAGGGGGACGTGAACACTGAAGCTTTCTTT. It yields the protein CASRVLQGDVNTEAFF.

The V and J genes are TRBV12-3 or TRBV12-4 and TRBJ2-1; no reliable D call. V lost 3 bases and J lost 8, with 17 bases in between. This CDR3 is 15 amino acids long. Here the CDR3 reads CASSFVPRHRDEQFF. CDR3 nucleotide sequence: TGTGCCAGCAGTTTTGTGCCTCGGCATCGGGATGAGCAGTTCTTC.

The rearrangement links TRBV9 to TRBJ2-5, with D tentatively TRBD2 (5 bases). The germline CDR1 and CDR2 sequences are SGDLS and YYNGEE. The V end was cut by 1 base, the J end by 4 bases, with 11 bases between. The CDR3 loop spans 14 amino acids. The CDR3 nucleotides are TGTGCCAGCAGCGTATCCACTGGGAGAGAGACCCAGTACTTC. As protein: CASSVSTGRETQYF.

V and J are TRBV4-1 and TRBJ1-2; possibly TRBD1 for D (5 bases). CDR1 MGHRA and CDR2 YSYEKL come from the germline V gene. V gave up 1 base and J gave up 6 bases, with 12 bases separating them. The CDR3 runs to 14 residues. CDR3 nucleotide sequence: TGCGCCAGCAGCCAAGTAGAGGGGAACCATGGCTACACCTTC. As protein: CASSQVEGNHGYTF.

This rearrangement joins TRBV4-2 to TRBJ1-1; D is uncertain. V was trimmed by 4 bases and J by 1 base, leaving 13 bases between them. This CDR3 has 15 amino acids. Germline lookup yields CDR1 LGHNA and CDR2 YNFKEQ. This CDR3 is CASSPERGPNTEAFF. For the CDR3, the DNA is TGTGCCAGCAGCCCGGAGCGTGGCCCGAACACTGAAGCTTTCTTT.

J is TRBJ1-2 and V is TRBV6-1, with D perhaps TRBD1 (5 bases). This CDR3 is 14 amino acids long. Trimming stripped 6 bases from V and 2 bases from J, with 13 bases between. Germline CDR1 MNHNS, CDR2 SASEGT. This chain's CDR3 is CASRILTANYGYTF. The CDR3 DNA follows: TGTGCCAGCAGGATTTTGACAGCAAACTATGGCTACACCTTC.

This clonotype was counted only a few times. This chain connects TRBV3-1 to TRBJ2-1; possibly TRBD1 for D (6 bases). CDR3 length: 15 amino acids. With 4 bases removed from V and 9 bases from J, the gap between germline ends came to 19 bases. Germline assignment: CDR1 LGHDT and CDR2 YNNKEL (reference sequence). CDR3 bases: TGTGCCAGCAGCCCAGGGGCAGTAGGGATTGGTGAGCAGTTCTTC. Translated: CASSPGAVGIGEQFF.

The genes are TRBV5-1 and TRBJ2-5; D perhaps matches TRBD2 (5 bases). The DNA end is more similar to TRBJ2-7, so the J call may be wrong. In germline, CDR1 is SGHRS, CDR2 YFSETQ. The length of the CDR3 is 12 residues. For the CDR3, the DNA is TGCGCCAGCAGTTCCGAGGGCCCCGAGCAGTACTTC. Translating gives CASSSEGPEQYF.

V usage is TRBV10-1 and J usage is TRBJ1-4; no clear D. The germline CDR1 and CDR2 sequences are WNHNN and SYGVQD (reference sequence). V was shortened by 3 bases and J by 8 bases, with 10 bases between the two germline ends. The CDR3 length is 13 residues. CDR3 sequence (DNA): TGCGCCAGCAGTGATGGTCAGTCGGAAAAACTGTTTTTT. Encoded protein: CASSDGQSEKLFF.

This clonotype has only one observation. The chain uses TRBV10-3 and TRBJ2-5, with TRBD2 as a possible D gene (6 bases). V was shortened by 4 bases and J by 0 bases, with 9 bases between the two germline ends. Per the germline V gene, CDR1 is ENHRY and CDR2 is SYGVKD. The CDR3 covers 14 residues. CDR3 coding DNA: TGTGCCATCAGTGTAAGGACTAACCAAGAGACCCAGTACTTC. The encoded protein is CAISVRTNQETQYF.

The chain is built from TRBV6-5 and TRBJ2-3, with 9 bases matching TRBD2. V was pared by 2 bases and J by 0 bases, with 12 bases of the junction left unmatched. This CDR3 region has 19 residues. Germline V lookup: CDR1 MNHEY, CDR2 SVGAGI. The CDR3 is CASSYQGPSGVPSTDTQYF. CDR3 bases: TGTGCCAGCAGTTACCAGGGGCCTAGCGGGGTACCTAGCACAGATACGCAGTATTTT.

The chain combines TRBV2 with TRBJ2-1, with D unresolved. This CDR3 has 11 residues. Trimming cost V 6 bases and J 12 bases, with 12 bases left between them. In germline, CDR1 is SNHLY, CDR2 FYNNEI. The DNA for the CDR3 is TGTGCCAGCAGGGCCGAATCTGGGCAGTTCTTC. Translating gives CASRAESGQFF.

This clonotype was seen more than once but under ten times. The chain links TRBV29-1 to TRBJ2-1, with 14 nucleotides matching TRBD2. This CDR3 contains 14 residues. Germline V lookup: CDR1 SQVTM, CDR2 ANQGSEA. V lost 7 bases to trimming and J lost 3 bases; unmatched junction nucleotides: 2. CDR3 coding DNA: TGCAGCGGCGGACTAGCGGGAGGCTACAATGAGCAGTTCTTC. This gives the protein CSGGLAGGYNEQFF.

V is TRBV29-1 and J is TRBJ2-1; possible D gene TRBD2, 9 bases. V lost 5 bases and J lost 7, with 18 bases in between. The CDR3 length is 14 residues. Per the germline V gene, CDR1 is SQVTM and CDR2 is ANQGSEA. CDR3 sequence: CSVLSGRQGNEQFF. The CDR3 DNA follows: TGCAGCGTTCTTAGCGGGAGACAGGGGAATGAGCAGTTCTTC.